The following is a T cell receptor (beta chain) sequence with its context. The junction departs from germline at one end; a sequencing error may be responsible. Three nested ARM-PCR rounds with V-beta and C-beta primers built TCRB libraries. MiXCR, applied by TCRdb to the multiplex PCR reads, yields one record per CDR3 protein. Counted here are approximately 20,000 distinct CDR3 sequences, about two thirds occurring once; the ten biggest clones make up 15% to 20%. The data belong to a study of tumor-infiltrating lymphocytes in glioblastoma multiforme. Per germline, CDR1 SGHAT and CDR2 FQNNGV. The CDR3 length is 17 residues.

The sample taken for sequencing was peripheral blood. The rearrangement uses TRBV11-2 and TRBJ2-2; D is tentatively TRBD1 or TRBD2 (5 bases each). This sequence was found in a male donor with glioblastoma. CDR3 protein: CASSPGPGFAKAGELFF. The CDR3 nucleotides read TGTGCCAGCAGTCCAGGGCCGGGATTCGCGAAGGCCGGGGAGTTGTTTTTT. The variable domain in full, completed from reference TRBV11-2 and TRBJ2-2, reads EAGVAQSPRYKIIEKRQSVAFWCNPISGHATLYWYQQILGQGPKLLIQFQNNGVVDDSQLPKDRFSAERLKGVDSTLKIQPAKLEDSAVYLCASSPGPGFAKAGELFFGEGSRLTVL.